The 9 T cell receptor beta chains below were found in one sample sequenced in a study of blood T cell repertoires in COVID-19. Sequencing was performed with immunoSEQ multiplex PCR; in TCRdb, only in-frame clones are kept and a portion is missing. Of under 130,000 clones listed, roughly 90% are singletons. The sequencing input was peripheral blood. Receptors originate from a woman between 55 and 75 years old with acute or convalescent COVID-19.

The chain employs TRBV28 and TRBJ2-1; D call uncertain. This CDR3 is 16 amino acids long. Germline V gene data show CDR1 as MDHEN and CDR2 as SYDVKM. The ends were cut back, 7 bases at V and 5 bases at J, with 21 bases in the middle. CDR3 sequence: CASIPVASLVNNEQFF. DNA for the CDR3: TGTGCCAGCATCCCTGTGGCGTCGCTAGTAAACAATGAGCAGTTCTTC. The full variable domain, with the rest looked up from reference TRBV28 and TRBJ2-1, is DVKVTQSSRYLVKRTGEKVFLECVQDMDHENMFWYRQDPGLGLRLIYFSYDVKMKEKGDIPEGYSVSREKKERFSLILESASTNQTSMYLCASIPVASLVNNEQFFGPGTRLTVL.

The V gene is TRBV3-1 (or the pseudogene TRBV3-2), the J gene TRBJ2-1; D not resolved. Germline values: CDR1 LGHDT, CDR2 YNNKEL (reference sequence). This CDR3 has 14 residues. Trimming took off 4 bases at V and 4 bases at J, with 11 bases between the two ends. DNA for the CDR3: TGTGCCAGCAGCCGCGGTTCTTTTTACAATGAGCAGTTCTTC. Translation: CASSRGSFYNEQFF.

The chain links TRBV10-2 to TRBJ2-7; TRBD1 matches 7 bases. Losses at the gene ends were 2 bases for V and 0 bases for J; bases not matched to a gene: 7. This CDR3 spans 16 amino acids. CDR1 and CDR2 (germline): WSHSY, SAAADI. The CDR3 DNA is TGCGCCAGCAGTGAGCGGCCGGGACAGCCCTCCTACGAGCAGTACTTC. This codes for CASSERPGQPSYEQYF.

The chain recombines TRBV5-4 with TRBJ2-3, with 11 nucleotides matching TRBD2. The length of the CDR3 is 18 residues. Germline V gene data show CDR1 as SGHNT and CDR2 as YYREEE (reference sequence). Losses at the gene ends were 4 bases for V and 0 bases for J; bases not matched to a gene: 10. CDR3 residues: CASSPLAGGQTSTDTQYF. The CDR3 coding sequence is TGTGCCAGCAGCCCCCTAGCGGGGGGACAAACTAGCACAGATACGCAGTATTTT. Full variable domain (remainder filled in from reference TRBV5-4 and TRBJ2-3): ETGVTQSPTHLIKTRGQQVTLRCSSQSGHNTVSWYQQALGQGPQFIFQYYREEENGRGNFPPRFSGLQFPNYSSELNVNALELDDSALYLCASSPLAGGQTSTDTQYFGPGTRLTVL.

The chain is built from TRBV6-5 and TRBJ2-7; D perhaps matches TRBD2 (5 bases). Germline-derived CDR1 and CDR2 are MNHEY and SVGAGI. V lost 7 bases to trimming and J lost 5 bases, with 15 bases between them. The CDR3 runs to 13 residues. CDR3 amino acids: CASKIEGNNEQYV. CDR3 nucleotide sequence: TGTGCCAGCAAAATTGAGGGCAACAACGAGCAGTACGTC.

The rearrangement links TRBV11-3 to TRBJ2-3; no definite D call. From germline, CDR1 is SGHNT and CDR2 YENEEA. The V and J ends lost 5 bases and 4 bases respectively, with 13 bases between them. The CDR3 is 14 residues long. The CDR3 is CASSLGQPPDTQYF. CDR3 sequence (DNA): TGTGCCAGCAGCCTGGGCCAGCCCCCAGATACGCAGTATTTT.

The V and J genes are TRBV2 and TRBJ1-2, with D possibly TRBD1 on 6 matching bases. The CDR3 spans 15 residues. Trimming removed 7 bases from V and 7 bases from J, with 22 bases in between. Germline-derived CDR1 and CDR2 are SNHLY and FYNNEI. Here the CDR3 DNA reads TGTGCCAGCACCTCTCAGCGGGGGGCGCAGCGTGGCTACACCTTC. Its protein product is CASTSQRGAQRGYTF.

CDR3 region: CASSEVGGDTEAFF. CDR3 bases: TGTGCCAGCAGTGAAGTCGGGGGAGACACTGAAGCTTTCTTT. J is TRBJ1-1 and V is TRBV6-1, with a possible D match to TRBD1 (5 bases). V was pared by 1 base and J by 3 bases, with 9 bases between. The CDR3 has 14 residues. Germline values: CDR1 MNHNS, CDR2 SASEGT.

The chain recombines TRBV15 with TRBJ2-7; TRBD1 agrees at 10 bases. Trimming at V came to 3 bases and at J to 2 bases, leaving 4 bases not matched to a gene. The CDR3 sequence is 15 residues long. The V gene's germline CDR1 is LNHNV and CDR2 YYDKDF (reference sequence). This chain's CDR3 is CATSRGGTGAYEQYF. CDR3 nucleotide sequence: TGTGCCACCAGCAGGGGGGGGACAGGGGCCTACGAGCAGTACTTC.